This TCR beta chain appears in the sequencing data of a study of CD8 T cells in ankylosing spondylitis. Study results and limitations: Earlier work had already found some motif variants in reactive arthritis synovial fluid and blood.

Concerning this clonotype itself: Its target is not known.

Molecular-barcoded quantitative 5'-RACE produced these TCR beta libraries. TCRdb re-called the 5' RACE reads through MiXCR, storing one row per CDR3 protein. The data show around 250,000 distinct CDR3 sequences, 18% seen once. Germline assignment: CDR1 DFQATT and CDR2 SNEGSKA (reference sequence). CDR3 length equals 14 residues. With V trimmed by 4 bases and J by 4 bases, 4 bases remained unmatched. The clonotype comes from a male donor with ankylosing spondylitis or in good health (not recorded which). This rearrangement joins TRBV20-1 to TRBJ2-1; 10 nucleotides agree with TRBD2. The sequenced sample consisted of blood, either unsorted or a sorted T cell fraction (not recorded which). The CDR3 loop reads CSAIGLAEYNEQFF. CDR3 nucleotides: TGCAGTGCTATTGGACTAGCGGAATACAATGAGCAGTTCTTC.